This entry describes one TCR beta chain. This clone was observed a few times. The clone's antigen remains unknown. Within one base of it there is no much larger clone, and no base qualities were kept. For commercial TCRB immunosequencing, roughly 0.5 micrograms of biopsy DNA were submitted for each sample. CDR3 regions were amplified from genomic DNA by Adaptive Biotechnology using a two-step, amplification bias-controlled multiplex PCR. Primers covering every V and J gene segment were used in the first PCR, while barcodes and Illumina adapters were added in the second PCR. CDR3 libraries were sequenced on an Illumina instrument. The paper's data handling went like this. Vendor-provided pipelines were combined with custom analysis of raw data in R/Bioconductor under R version 3.3.0. Clonality, ranging from 0 to 1, was calculated as the inverse of the normalised Shannon entropy of all productive clones. The repertoire share taken up by the top 100 clones defined high-frequency clones, and only clones that passed a 95% confidence test were kept. The Simpson index measured repertoire diversity, and the Morisita-Horn index measured overlap between samples. Drawn from immuneACCESS, this table holds only the in-frame rearrangements with V and J called that TCRdb kept. Clones are partly lost; checked studies trace under half to an unresolved V gene and leave the rest unexplained. V and J calls and clone size are as listed in that table; D and trimming were resolved from the DNA. For this sample the table gives more than 11,000 clones, of which roughly 80% were detected only once. The ten largest clones add up to 4% to 5.5% of the sample.

This sample was taken from a study of T cell repertoires in ileal Crohn's disease (dated by TCRdb to about 2019). For the wider study: Median disease duration was roughly 8.2 years, and about 40% of patients were identified as active smokers at the time of surgery. Every patient underwent surgery because of a complication, which was stricturing disease in around 60% and penetrating disease in roughly 40%. Roughly half of the patients were given postoperative therapy, with fewer than 12 receiving thiopurines and some 19 receiving anti-TNF agents. TCR repertoire analysis was performed in 45 to 65 Crohn's disease patients drawn from a prospective multicentre cohort. Running in parallel with the study was a multicentre cohort set up to find predictors of early endoscopic recurrence following ileocolonic resection. Endoscopic postoperative recurrence was defined as a Rutgeerts score above i0. A total of roughly 170 mucosal samples from around 57 patients were sequenced, collected from several sites on the surgical specimen and at postoperative endoscopy.

V gives up 6 bases and J gives up 3 bases, and the segment between their germline ends measures 28 bases. The CDR3 runs 18 amino acids, cysteine and phenylalanine included. Here the CDR3 DNA is all that survives: 54 bases in frame from base 1. Sequences SGHDT (CDR1) and YYEEEE (CDR2) are obtained from the germline V gene. The study at large found these results: More high-frequency clones were carried by sorted CD8 T cells than by CD4 T cells, suggesting that mucosal expansions were mainly CD8. Endoscopic recurrence was found to be associated with higher high-frequency clone percentages at surgery, and recurrence was observed in all patients with clonality above 26.8% (18/57). A significantly higher proportion of clonal expansions was observed in active smokers at surgery than in non-smokers (about 25% vs 20%, p=0.02). Mucosal CD4 and CD8 T cells were sorted and sequenced only in a subgroup of patients, the size of which was not stated.

To be eligible, patients had to be adults with ileal or ileocolonic Crohn's disease and an indication for ileocolonic resection. Whole ileal mucosal biopsies were kept frozen at -80 degrees C prior to DNA extraction. Genomic DNA was extracted from frozen whole biopsies with a TRizol-based method and quantified on a NanoDrop 2000 spectrophotometer. The sequence was obtained from an adult with Crohn's disease. The sample was ileal tissue. This receptor chain uses TRBV5-6 and TRBJ2-7, with the D gene not clear enough to name. The CDR3 here reads CASTPFRDSPAASYEQYF. The DNA is TGTGCCAGCACCCCTTTCCGCGACTCTCCGGCGGCTAGCTACGAGCAGTACTTC. The reference TRBV5-6 and TRBJ2-7 proteins fill in what lies around the CDR3, so the full variable domain reads DAGVTQSPTHLIKTRGQQVTLRCSPKSGHDTVSWYQQALGQGPQFIFQYYEEEERQRGNFPDRFSGHQFPNYSSELNVNALLLGDSALYLCASTPFRDSPAASYEQYFGPGTRLTVT.